This T cell receptor (beta chain) was captured in a study of T-cell reconstitution after alpha-beta-depleted transplantation in children. The CDR3 runs 14 residues. V was pared by 4 bases and J by 7 bases, with 14 bases between. Germline-derived CDR1 and CDR2 are SGHRS and YFSETQ. The library targeted TCRbeta and was prepared with unique molecular identifiers. Via MiXCR, TCRdb re-called the PCR reads, giving one row per CDR3 protein. Of 360,000 or so distinct CDR3 sequences listed, roughly 22% are singletons. The chain recombines TRBV5-1 with TRBJ1-4; possible D gene TRBD1, 6 bases. This clonotype was obtained from a human donor who donated a stem cell graft to a child with acute myeloid leukemia. The specimen comprised PBMCs from the stem cell graft donor, sampled from the stem cell graft. The CDR3 region has the DNA TGCGCCAGCAGCCCGACAGGAGGTATTGAAAAACTGTTTTTT. It translates to CASSPTGGIEKLFF.